This T cell receptor (beta chain) was identified during a study of OX40 agonist ivuxolimab in advanced cancers. The overall study: Two patients with cutaneous melanoma and one with hepatocellular carcinoma, three in total, showed partial responses.

Deletions cut 7 bases from V and 5 bases from J, with 15 bases between. The V gene's germline CDR1 is SNHLY and CDR2 FYNNEI. The length of the CDR3 is 14 residues. Autoimmune disease history or systemic immunosuppression disqualified patients. The repertoire was sequenced with immunoSEQ multiplex PCR; TCRdb's copy has only in-frame clones and lacks some. The sample records more than 75,000 clones, approximately 90% being singletons. The V and J genes are TRBV2 and TRBJ1-5, with D tentatively TRBD1 (6 bases). The sample was CD4+ or CD8+ T cells sorted from blood, taken in a trial of the OX40 agonist ivuxolimab. This TCR was recovered from an adult with an advanced solid tumor such as melanoma, head and neck, liver or kidney cancer. CDR3 bases: TGTGCCAGCAAACCCACAGGGTCGGATCAGCCCCAGCATTTT. This sequence encodes CASKPTGSDQPQHF.